This TCR beta chain was observed in a study of blood T cell repertoires in COVID-19. Overall study context: Samples representing acute and convalescent COVID-19 were sourced from the United States, Italy and Spain. Sample material is recorded as cDNA or gDNA derived from T cells, B-cell-depleted T cells, or PBMCs.

The junction had 12 bases not matched to a gene; V was cut back by 4 bases and J by 7 bases. Germline lookup yields CDR1 SGDLS and CDR2 YYNGEE. CDR3 length equals 17 residues. Per the original data handling: Amplification of reference gene primers provided the estimated nucleated cell counts. Generated by immunoSEQ multiplex PCR, the TCRdb table keeps only in-frame clones and is missing some. V, J and clone size were drawn from that table, and D and trimming were deduced from the DNA. The table records some 340,000 clones, 85% of them present only once. This receptor was obtained from a woman aged 18-29 years with acute or convalescent COVID-19. The V gene is TRBV9, the J gene TRBJ2-2; 11 nucleotides align to TRBD2. What was sequenced was peripheral blood. As DNA, the CDR3 is TGTGCCAGCAGCCAAACCTGGACTAGCGGGCAGGTCGGGGAGCTGTTTTTT. Translation gives CASSQTWTSGQVGELFF.